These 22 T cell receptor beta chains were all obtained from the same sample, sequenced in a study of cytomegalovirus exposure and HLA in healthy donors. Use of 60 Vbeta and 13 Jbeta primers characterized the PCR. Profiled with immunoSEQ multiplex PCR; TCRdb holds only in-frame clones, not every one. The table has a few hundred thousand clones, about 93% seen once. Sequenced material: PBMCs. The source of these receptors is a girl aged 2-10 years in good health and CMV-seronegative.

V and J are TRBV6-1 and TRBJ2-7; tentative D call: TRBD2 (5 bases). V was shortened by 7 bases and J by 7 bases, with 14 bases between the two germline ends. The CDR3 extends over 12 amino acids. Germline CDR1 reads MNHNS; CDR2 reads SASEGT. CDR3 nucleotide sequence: TGTGCCAGCACTTCGCTAGCAAGGGAGCAGTACTTC. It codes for CASTSLAREQYF.

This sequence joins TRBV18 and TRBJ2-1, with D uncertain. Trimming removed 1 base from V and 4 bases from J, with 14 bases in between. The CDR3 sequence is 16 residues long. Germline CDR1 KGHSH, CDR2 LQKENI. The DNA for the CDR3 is TGTGCCAGCTCACCACTGCCAGGCCTGGGTTACAATGAGCAGTTCTTC. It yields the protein CASSPLPGLGYNEQFF.

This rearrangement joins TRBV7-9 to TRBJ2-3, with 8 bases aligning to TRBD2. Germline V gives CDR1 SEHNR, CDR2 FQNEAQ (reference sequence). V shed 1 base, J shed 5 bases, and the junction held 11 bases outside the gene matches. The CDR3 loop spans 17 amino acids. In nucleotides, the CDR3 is TGTGCCAGCAGCTTAGGATCCAGCGGGGGCTTCGGAGATACGCAGTATTTT. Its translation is CASSLGSSGGFGDTQYF.

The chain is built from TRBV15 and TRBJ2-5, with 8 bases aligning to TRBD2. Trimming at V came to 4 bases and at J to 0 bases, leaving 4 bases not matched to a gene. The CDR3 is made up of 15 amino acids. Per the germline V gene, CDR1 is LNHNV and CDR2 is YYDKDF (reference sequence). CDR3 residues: CATSTALADQETQYF. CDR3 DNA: TGTGCCACCAGCACGGCACTAGCGGACCAAGAGACCCAGTACTTC.

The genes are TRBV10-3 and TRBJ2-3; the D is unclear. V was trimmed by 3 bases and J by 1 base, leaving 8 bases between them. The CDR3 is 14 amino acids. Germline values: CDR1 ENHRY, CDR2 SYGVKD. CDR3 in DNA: TGTGCCATCAGTGATGGCGGAGGCACAGATACGCAGTATTTT. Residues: CAISDGGGTDTQYF.

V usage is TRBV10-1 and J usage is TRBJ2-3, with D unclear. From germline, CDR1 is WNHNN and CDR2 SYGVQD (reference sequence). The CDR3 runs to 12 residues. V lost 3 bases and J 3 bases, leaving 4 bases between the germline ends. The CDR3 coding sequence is TGCGCCAGCAGTGACCTAACAGATACGCAGTATTTT. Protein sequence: CASSDLTDTQYF.

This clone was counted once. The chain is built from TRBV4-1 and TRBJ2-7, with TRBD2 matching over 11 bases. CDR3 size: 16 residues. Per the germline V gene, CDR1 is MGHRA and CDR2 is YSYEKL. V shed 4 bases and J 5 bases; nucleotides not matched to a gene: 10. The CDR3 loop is CASSPGGLAAINEQYF. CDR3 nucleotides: TGCGCCAGCAGCCCAGGGGGACTAGCGGCAATCAACGAGCAGTACTTC.

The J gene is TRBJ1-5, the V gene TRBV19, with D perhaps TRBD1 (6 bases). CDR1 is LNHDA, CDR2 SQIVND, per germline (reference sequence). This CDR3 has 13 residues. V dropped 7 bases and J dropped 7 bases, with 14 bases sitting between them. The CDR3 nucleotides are TGTGCCAGTACTTTTAAGGGGGTCCAGCCCCAGCATTTT. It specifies CASTFKGVQPQHF.

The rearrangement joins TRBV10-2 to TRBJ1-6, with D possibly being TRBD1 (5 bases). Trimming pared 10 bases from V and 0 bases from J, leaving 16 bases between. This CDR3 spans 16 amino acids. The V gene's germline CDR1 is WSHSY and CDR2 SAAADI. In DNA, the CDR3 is TGCGCCACGGGGGAAGGGGAGAGCTCCTATAATTCACCCCTCCACTTT. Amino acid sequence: CATGEGESSYNSPLHF.

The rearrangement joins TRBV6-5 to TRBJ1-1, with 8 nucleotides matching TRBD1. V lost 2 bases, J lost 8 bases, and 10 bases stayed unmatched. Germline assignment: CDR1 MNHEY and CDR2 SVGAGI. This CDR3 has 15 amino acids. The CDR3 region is CASSYQTGGSGEAFF. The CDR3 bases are TGTGCCAGCAGTTACCAAACAGGGGGGTCGGGCGAAGCTTTCTTT.

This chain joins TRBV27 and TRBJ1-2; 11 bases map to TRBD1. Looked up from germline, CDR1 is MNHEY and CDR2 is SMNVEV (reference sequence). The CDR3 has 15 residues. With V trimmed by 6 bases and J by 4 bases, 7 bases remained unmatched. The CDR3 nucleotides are TGTGCCAGCAGCCCTGGACAGGGGGCAAGCTATGGCTACACCTTC. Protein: CASSPGQGASYGYTF.

CDR3 protein: CASSLGDPGNYEQYF. CDR3 nucleotide sequence: TGTGCCAGCTCACTAGGAGATCCAGGGAACTACGAGCAGTACTTC. The chain joins TRBV18 to TRBJ2-7; TRBD1 might be the D (5 bases). Germline V gene data show CDR1 as KGHSH and CDR2 as LQKENI. This CDR3 comprises 15 residues. Trimming left V 4 bases short and J 3 bases short, with 16 bases between.

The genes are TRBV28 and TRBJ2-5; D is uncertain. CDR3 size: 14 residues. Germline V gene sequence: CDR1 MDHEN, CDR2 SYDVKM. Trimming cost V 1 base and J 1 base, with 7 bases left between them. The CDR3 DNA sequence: TGTGCCAGCAGTTTATACGGTATCCAAGAGACCCAGTACTTC. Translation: CASSLYGIQETQYF.

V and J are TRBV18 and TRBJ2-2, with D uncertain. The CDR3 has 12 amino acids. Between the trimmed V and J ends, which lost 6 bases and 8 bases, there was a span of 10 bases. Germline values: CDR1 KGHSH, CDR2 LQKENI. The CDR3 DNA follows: TGTGCCAGCTCGAAATATACAGGGGAGCTGTTTTTT. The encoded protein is CASSKYTGELFF.

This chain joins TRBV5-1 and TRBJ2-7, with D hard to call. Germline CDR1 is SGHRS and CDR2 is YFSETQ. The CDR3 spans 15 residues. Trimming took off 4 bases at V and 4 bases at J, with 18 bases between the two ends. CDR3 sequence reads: CASSAWVDSTYEQYF. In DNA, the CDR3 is TGCGCCAGCAGCGCCTGGGTTGACTCCACTTACGAGCAGTACTTC.

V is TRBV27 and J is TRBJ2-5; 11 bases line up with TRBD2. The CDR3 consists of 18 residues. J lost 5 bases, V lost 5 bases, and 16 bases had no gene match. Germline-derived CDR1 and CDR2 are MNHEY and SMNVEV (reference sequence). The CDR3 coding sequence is TGTGCCAGCAGTGACAGCCTAGCGGGGGGCACCCGGGGGGAGACCCAGTACTTC. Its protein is CASSDSLAGGTRGETQYF.

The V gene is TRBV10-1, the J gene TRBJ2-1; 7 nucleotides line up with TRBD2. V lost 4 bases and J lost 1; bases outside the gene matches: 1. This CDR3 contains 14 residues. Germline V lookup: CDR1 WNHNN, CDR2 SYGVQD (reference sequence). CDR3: CASSAGGSYNEQFF. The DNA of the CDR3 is TGCGCCAGCAGTGCCGGGGGGTCCTACAATGAGCAGTTCTTC.

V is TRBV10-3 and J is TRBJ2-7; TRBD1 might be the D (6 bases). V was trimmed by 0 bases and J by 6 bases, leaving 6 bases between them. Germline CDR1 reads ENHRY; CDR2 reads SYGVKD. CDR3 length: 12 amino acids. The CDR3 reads CAISESGAEQYF. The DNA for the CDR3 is TGTGCCATCAGTGAGTCGGGGGCCGAGCAGTACTTC.

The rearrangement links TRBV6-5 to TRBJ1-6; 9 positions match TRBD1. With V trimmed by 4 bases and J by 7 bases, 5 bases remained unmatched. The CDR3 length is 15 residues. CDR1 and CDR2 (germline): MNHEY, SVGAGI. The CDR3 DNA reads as TGTGCCAGCAGTTCACGGACAGGGGACAATTCACCCCTCCACTTT. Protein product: CASSSRTGDNSPLHF.

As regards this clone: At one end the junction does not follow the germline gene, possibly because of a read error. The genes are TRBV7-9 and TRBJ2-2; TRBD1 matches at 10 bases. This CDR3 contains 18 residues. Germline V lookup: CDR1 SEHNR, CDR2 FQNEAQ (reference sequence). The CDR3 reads CSSSPLPGQGFNTGELFF. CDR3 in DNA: TGTTCCAGCAGCCCTTTACCGGGACAGGGGTTTAACACCGGGGAGCTGTTTTTT.

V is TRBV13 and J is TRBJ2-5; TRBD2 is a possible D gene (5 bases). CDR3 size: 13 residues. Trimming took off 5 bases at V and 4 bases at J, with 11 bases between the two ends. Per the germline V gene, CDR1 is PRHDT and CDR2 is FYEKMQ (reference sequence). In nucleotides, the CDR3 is TGTGCCAGCAGCCACACTAGTTCAGAGACCCAGTACTTC. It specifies CASSHTSSETQYF. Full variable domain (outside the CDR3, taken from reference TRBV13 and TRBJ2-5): AAGVIQSPRHLIKEKRETATLKCYPIPRHDTVYWYQQGPGQDPQFLISFYEKMQSDKGSIPDRFSAQQFSDYHSELNMSSLELGDSALYFCASSHTSSETQYFGPGTRLLVL.

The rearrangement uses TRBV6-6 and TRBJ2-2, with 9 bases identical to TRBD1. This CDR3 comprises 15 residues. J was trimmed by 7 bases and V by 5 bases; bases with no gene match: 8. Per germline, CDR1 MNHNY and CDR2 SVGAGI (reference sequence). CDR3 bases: TGTGCCAGCAGTGGACAGGGGTGGGGGGGCGGGGAGCTGTTTTTT. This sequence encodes CASSGQGWGGGELFF.